These 31 T cell receptor beta chains were sequenced from one sample in a study of control samples from healthy donors and cancer patients. Assay: immunoSEQ multiplex PCR; the TCRdb copy retains only in-frame clones and omits some. The repertoire consists of roughly 150,000 clones, with 88% occurring once and the leading ten covering approximately 1.7%. The sequencing sample was made of blood. The receptors derive from a man younger than 35 in good health.

This clone was counted a single time. This chain uses TRBV6-2 or TRBV6-3 with TRBJ2-7, with 8 bases aligning to TRBD1. Germline V gene lookup returns CDR1 MNHEY and CDR2 SVGEGT. V shed 0 bases and J 3 bases; nucleotides not matched to a gene: 4. The CDR3 totals 15 residues. DNA of the CDR3: TGTGCCAGCAGTTACTCGACAGGGGAAGGCTACGAGCAGTACTTC. It specifies CASSYSTGEGYEQYF.

The CDR3 is CASSPRTGPPEAFF. As DNA, the CDR3 is TGTGCCAGCAGCCCGAGGACAGGCCCCCCTGAAGCTTTCTTT. This chain links TRBV9 with TRBJ1-1, with 7 positions matching TRBD1. The V gene's germline CDR1 is SGDLS and CDR2 YYNGEE. The CDR3 is made up of 14 amino acids. The junction had 9 bases not matched to a gene; V was cut back by 4 bases and J by 6 bases.

This sequence joins TRBV18 and TRBJ1-1; no definite D call. V lost 3 bases to trimming and J lost 0 bases, with 11 bases between them. In germline, CDR1 is KGHSH, CDR2 LQKENI. The CDR3 is 15 residues long. Here the CDR3 reads CASSPSLSMNTEAFF. CDR3 DNA sequence: TGTGCCAGCTCACCGTCCCTGTCCATGAACACTGAAGCTTTCTTT.

CDR3 sequence reads: CASRIDGFSYNEQFF. The CDR3 nucleotides are TGTGCCAGCAGAATAGACGGATTCTCCTACAATGAGCAGTTCTTC. The gene calls are TRBV6-5 and TRBJ2-1; D is unclear. This CDR3 spans 15 amino acids. The V gene lost 6 bases and the J gene lost 0 bases, with 12 bases spanning the gap. The germline gives CDR1 MNHEY, CDR2 SVGAGI.

The chain has TRBV5-4 and TRBJ1-4; D is undetermined. The V end was cut by 1 base, the J end by 8 bases, with 12 bases between. The germline CDR1 and CDR2 sequences are SGHNT and YYREEE (reference sequence). CDR3 length: 14 amino acids. The CDR3 bases are TGTGCCAGCAGCTTGCGAGCCGAGGGCGAAAAACTGTTTTTT. This gives the protein CASSLRAEGEKLFF. The full variable domain, with the rest looked up from reference TRBV5-4 and TRBJ1-4, is ETGVTQSPTHLIKTRGQQVTLRCSSQSGHNTVSWYQQALGQGPQFIFQYYREEENGRGNFPPRFSGLQFPNYSSELNVNALELDDSALYLCASSLRAEGEKLFFGSGTQLSVL.

This clone was detected only a few times. This chain joins TRBV6-2 or TRBV6-3 and TRBJ2-1; D is possibly TRBD2 (6 bases). With 6 bases removed from V and 4 bases from J, the gap between germline ends came to 16 bases. Germline V CDR1 and CDR2: MNHEY, SVGEGT. The CDR3 has 15 residues. The chain's CDR3 is CASSDPGLPYNEQFF. The CDR3 DNA reads as TGTGCCAGCAGCGACCCGGGACTCCCTTACAATGAGCAGTTCTTC.

The rearrangement joins TRBV28 to TRBJ1-1; D is uncertain. V was shortened by 7 bases and J by 1 base, with 7 bases between the two germline ends. Germline lookup yields CDR1 MDHEN and CDR2 SYDVKM. The CDR3 length is 12 residues. The DNA of the CDR3 is TGTGCCAGCAAAGCAGCGAACACTGAAGCTTTCTTT. Its protein product is CASKAANTEAFF.

The chain employs TRBV2 and TRBJ2-1; no clear D. V was trimmed by 6 bases and J by 6 bases, leaving 18 bases between them. Germline V CDR1 and CDR2: SNHLY, FYNNEI. The CDR3 extends over 15 amino acids. CDR3 loop: CASRISYLLVNEQFF. CDR3 DNA sequence: TGTGCCAGCAGGATTAGCTATCTTCTGGTCAATGAGCAGTTCTTC.

This clone was found a few times. CDR3 bases: TGTGCCAGCAGCCAAGATCCTAGCGGGGGGGCCAATGAGCAGTTCTTC. Protein product: CASSQDPSGGANEQFF. The chain has TRBV4-2 and TRBJ2-1; 12 bases match TRBD2. This CDR3 region has 16 residues. Trimming took 0 bases from V and 6 from J; bases not matched to a gene: 3. Germline V gene sequence: CDR1 LGHNA, CDR2 YNFKEQ.

This sequence joins TRBV7-9 and TRBJ1-6; 9 bases align to TRBD1. CDR3 size: 15 residues. J gave up 3 bases and V 5 bases, and 2 bases lay outside the gene matches. Germline V gives CDR1 SEHNR, CDR2 FQNEAQ (reference sequence). The CDR3 loop is CASSRDRDYNSPLHF. CDR3 in DNA: TGTGCCAGCAGCCGGGACAGGGACTATAATTCACCCCTCCACTTT. Full variable domain (outside the CDR3, taken from reference TRBV7-9 and TRBJ1-6): DTGVSQNPRHKITKRGQNVTFRCDPISEHNRLYWYRQTLGQGPEFLTYFQNEAQLEKSRLLSDRFSAERPKGSFSTLEIQRTEQGDSAMYLCASSRDRDYNSPLHFGNGTRLTVT.

The chain recombines TRBV19 with TRBJ2-3; D ambiguous. V lost 3 bases and J 6 bases, leaving 10 bases between the germline ends. Germline lookup yields CDR1 LNHDA and CDR2 SQIVND (reference sequence). The CDR3 consists of 13 residues. The CDR3 sequence is CASSISRADTQYF. In DNA form, the CDR3 reads TGTGCCAGTAGTATTTCAAGGGCGGATACGCAGTATTTT.

The rearrangement links TRBV9 to TRBJ1-2; TRBD1 matches at 8 bases. J was trimmed by 1 base and V by 4 bases; bases with no gene match: 6. The CDR3 covers 15 residues. Per germline, CDR1 SGDLS and CDR2 YYNGEE. CDR3 in DNA: TGTGCCAGCAGCCTTACAGGGGGGAGTAACTATGGCTACACCTTC. It codes for CASSLTGGSNYGYTF.

The V call is TRBV2, the J call TRBJ2-4, with D tentatively TRBD1 (5 bases). The CDR3 has 15 residues. V was pared by 4 bases and J by 0 bases, with 10 bases between. The germline V gene encodes CDR1 SNHLY and CDR2 FYNNEI. The CDR3 DNA reads TGTGCCAGCAGTGGGACACCTAAAGCCAAAAACATTCAGTACTTC. It encodes CASSGTPKAKNIQYF.

Written as DNA, the CDR3 is TGTGCCAGCAGCTTAGATATCTGGGATAGCAATCAGCCCCAGCATTTT. Protein product: CASSLDIWDSNQPQHF. The chain has TRBV11-3 and TRBJ1-5; D uncertain. The CDR3 totals 16 residues. With 0 bases removed from V and 0 bases from J, the gap between germline ends came to 9 bases. The germline gives CDR1 SGHNT, CDR2 YENEEA.

The chain joins TRBV7-6 to TRBJ1-3; D call uncertain. Deletions cut 0 bases from V and 3 bases from J, with 12 bases between. The germline V gene encodes CDR1 SGHVS and CDR2 FNYEAQ. This CDR3 has 16 amino acids. CDR3 coding DNA: TGTGCCAGCAGCTTAGCGCGGACGGCCGATGGAAACACCATATATTTT. Translating it yields CASSLARTADGNTIYF.

The chain has TRBV4-3 and TRBJ2-1, with D maybe TRBD2 (6 bases). This CDR3 comprises 16 residues. Trimming stripped 4 bases from V and 8 bases from J, with 21 bases between. Looked up from germline, CDR1 is LGHNA and CDR2 is YSLEER. The CDR3 sequence is CASSPSFTGPGDEQFF. CDR3 in DNA: TGCGCCAGCAGCCCTTCTTTTACAGGCCCGGGGGATGAGCAGTTCTTC.

This clone was found a few times. J is TRBJ1-1 and V is TRBV7-9; unclear D gene. Deletions cut 3 bases from V and 3 bases from J, with 17 bases between. Germline CDR1 SEHNR, CDR2 FQNEAQ (reference sequence). This CDR3 region has 16 residues. CDR3 loop: CASSFEPTRGHTEAFF. The CDR3 coding sequence is TGTGCCAGCAGCTTCGAACCGACAAGAGGGCACACTGAAGCTTTCTTT.

The V call is TRBV14, the J call TRBJ1-6, with D possibly being TRBD1 (6 bases). Germline V lookup: CDR1 SGHDN, CDR2 FVKESK. Trimming pared 1 base from V and 9 bases from J, leaving 13 bases between. The CDR3 has 15 amino acids. This CDR3 reads CASSQGLGRGSPLHF. The CDR3 DNA reads TGTGCCAGCAGCCAAGGACTGGGCAGGGGTTCACCCCTCCACTTT.

The chain recombines TRBV3-1 (or the pseudogene TRBV3-2) with TRBJ2-5, with 7 positions matching TRBD1. CDR3 length: 16 amino acids. J was trimmed by 5 bases and V by 4 bases; bases with no gene match: 13. Germline V CDR1 and CDR2: LGHDT, YNNKEL (reference sequence). The CDR3 DNA reads TGTGCCAGCAGCCCGGGGACAGCCGAGCGTAGGGAGACCCAGTACTTC. It codes for CASSPGTAERRETQYF.

This chain links TRBV18 with TRBJ1-2; the match to TRBD1 covers 9 bases. Germline V gene lookup returns CDR1 KGHSH and CDR2 LQKENI. Germline trimming cut 3 bases from V and 4 bases from J; bases unmatched to any gene: 3. The length of the CDR3 is 14 residues. The CDR3 is CASSPRTGVYGYTF. DNA of the CDR3: TGTGCCAGCTCACCCCGGACAGGGGTCTATGGCTACACCTTC.

The chain couples TRBV19 to TRBJ2-5, with 10 bases fitting TRBD1. V dropped 7 bases and J dropped 5; count of bases not matched to a gene: 22. The CDR3 covers 19 residues. CDR1 LNHDA and CDR2 SQIVND come from the germline V gene (reference sequence). This CDR3 is CASTQYGTPGQGLGETQYF. The CDR3 nucleotides read TGTGCCAGTACCCAGTATGGAACTCCGGGACAGGGGCTCGGGGAGACCCAGTACTTC.

The CDR3 is CASSSPSGGNRDTQYF. Written as DNA, the CDR3 is TGTGCCAGCAGCTCACCTAGCGGGGGGAACCGGGATACGCAGTATTTT. The gene calls are TRBV7-9 and TRBJ2-3; 11 bases agree with TRBD2. CDR3 size: 16 residues. Germline V gives CDR1 SEHNR, CDR2 FQNEAQ (reference sequence). V lost 4 bases to trimming and J lost 6 bases; unmatched junction nucleotides: 9.

V usage is TRBV7-7 and J usage is TRBJ2-5; D unclear. The CDR3 has 15 residues. Germline-derived CDR1 and CDR2 are SSHAT and FNYEAQ (reference sequence). Trimming pared 4 bases from V and 5 bases from J, leaving 17 bases between. This chain's CDR3 is CASSSEVRFGETQYF. The CDR3 region has the DNA TGTGCCAGCAGCTCAGAGGTCAGGTTCGGTGAGACCCAGTACTTC. Variable domain in full (rest from reference TRBV7-7 and TRBJ2-5): GAGVSQSPRYKVTKRGQDVTLRCDPISSHATLYWYQQALGQGPEFLTYFNYEAQPDKSGLPSDRFSAERPEGSISTLTIQRTEQRDSAMYRCASSSEVRFGETQYFGPGTRLLVL.

The V call is TRBV30, the J call TRBJ2-7, with a possible D match to TRBD1 (6 bases). This CDR3 has 14 residues. CDR1 is GTSNPN, CDR2 SVGIG, per germline (reference sequence). Trimming left V 1 base short and J 0 bases short, with 10 bases between. The CDR3 spells CAWSEGGSSYEQYF. CDR3 bases: TGTGCCTGGAGTGAAGGGGGTTCCTCCTACGAGCAGTACTTC.

The chain links TRBV9 to TRBJ2-3, with 9 bases aligning to TRBD1. The V gene end was trimmed by 3 bases and the J gene end by 5 bases; junction bases not matched to a gene: 7. The length of the CDR3 is 15 residues. Germline V lookup: CDR1 SGDLS, CDR2 YYNGEE. CDR3 nucleotides: TGTGCCAGCAGCGCCTTGGGACAGGGAGGAGATACGCAGTATTTT. This encodes CASSALGQGGDTQYF.

The chain links TRBV2 to TRBJ1-6, with D tentatively TRBD1 (5 bases). V lost 5 bases and J 9 bases, leaving 23 bases between the germline ends. CDR1 SNHLY and CDR2 FYNNEI come from the germline V gene. The CDR3 covers 17 residues. The CDR3 sequence is CASSKTSGFVSGSPLHF. The CDR3 DNA is TGTGCCAGCAGTAAAACGTCAGGGTTTGTCAGCGGTTCACCCCTCCACTTT.

The J gene is TRBJ2-7, the V gene TRBV2; D is unresolved. The CDR3 totals 11 residues. V was pared by 2 bases and J by 4 bases, with 3 bases between. Per the germline V gene, CDR1 is SNHLY and CDR2 is FYNNEI. The CDR3 region is CASSENYEQYF. CDR3 bases: TGTGCCAGCAGTGAAAATTACGAGCAGTACTTC.

The chain uses TRBV9 and TRBJ1-3; 9 bases align to TRBD1. The CDR3 length is 16 residues. The V segment lost 4 bases and the J segment 5 bases; nucleotides outside the gene matches: 10. Per germline, CDR1 SGDLS and CDR2 YYNGEE. The CDR3 DNA follows: TGTGCCAGCAGCCCCCGGACAGGGGAATATAGAAACACCATATATTTT. Protein sequence: CASSPRTGEYRNTIYF.

The chain combines TRBV27 with TRBJ1-4; TRBD1 aligns across 8 bases. This CDR3 region has 16 residues. V lost 8 bases, J lost 0 bases, and 8 bases stayed unmatched. Germline V gives CDR1 MNHEY, CDR2 SMNVEV (reference sequence). The CDR3 nucleotides read TGTGCCAGCGGGAGACAGGGGATTGCAACTAATGAAAAACTGTTTTTT. This encodes CASGRQGIATNEKLFF.

This chain links TRBV10-1 with TRBJ2-5; 9 nucleotides line up with TRBD2. The CDR3 runs to 16 residues. V was clipped by 6 bases and J by 0 bases; unmatched bases: 8. Germline CDR1 and CDR2: WNHNN and SYGVQD (reference sequence). The CDR3 sequence: CASSGGGETNQETQYF. CDR3 in DNA: TGCGCCAGCAGCGGCGGGGGGGAGACAAACCAAGAGACCCAGTACTTC.

The rearrangement uses TRBV27 and TRBJ2-1; TRBD2 agrees at 8 bases. The germline V gene has CDR1 MNHEY and CDR2 SMNVEV (reference sequence). This CDR3 comprises 16 residues. V was clipped by 3 bases and J by 5 bases; unmatched bases: 9. CDR3 coding DNA: TGTGCCAGCAGTTTCCTGAGCGGGGGCGCGGACAATGAGCAGTTCTTC. Translated: CASSFLSGGADNEQFF.